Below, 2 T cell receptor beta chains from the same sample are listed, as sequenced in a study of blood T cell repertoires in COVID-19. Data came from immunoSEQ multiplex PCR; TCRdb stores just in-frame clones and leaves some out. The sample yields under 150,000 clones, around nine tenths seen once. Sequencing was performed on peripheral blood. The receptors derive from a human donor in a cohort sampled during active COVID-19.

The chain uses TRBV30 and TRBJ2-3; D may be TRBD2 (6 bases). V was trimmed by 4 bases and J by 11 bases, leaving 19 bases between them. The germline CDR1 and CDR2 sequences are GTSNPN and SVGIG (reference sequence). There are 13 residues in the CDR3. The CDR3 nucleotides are TGTGCCTGGAACCGGCTCGGGACTCCCCAGCAGTATTTT. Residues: CAWNRLGTPQQYF.

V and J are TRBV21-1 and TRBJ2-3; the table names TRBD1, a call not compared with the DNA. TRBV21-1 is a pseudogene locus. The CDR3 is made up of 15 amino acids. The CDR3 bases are TGTGCCAGCGGATCAACAGGGGGTGGCACAGATACGCAGTATTTT. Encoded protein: CASGSTGGGTDTQYF.